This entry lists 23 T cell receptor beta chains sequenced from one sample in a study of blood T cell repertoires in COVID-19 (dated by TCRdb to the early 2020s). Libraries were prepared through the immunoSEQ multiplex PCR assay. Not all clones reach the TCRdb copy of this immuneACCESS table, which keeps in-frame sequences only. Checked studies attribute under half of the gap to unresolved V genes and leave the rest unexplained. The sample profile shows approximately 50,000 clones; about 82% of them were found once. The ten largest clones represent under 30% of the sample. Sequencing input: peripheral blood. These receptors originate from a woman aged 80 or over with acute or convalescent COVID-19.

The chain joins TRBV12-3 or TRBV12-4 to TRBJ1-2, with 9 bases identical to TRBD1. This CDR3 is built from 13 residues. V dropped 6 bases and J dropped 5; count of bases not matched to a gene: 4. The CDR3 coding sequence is TGTGCCAGCAGCCTGGGACAGGGTTATGGCTACACCTTC. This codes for CASSLGQGYGYTF.

The CDR3 coding sequence is TGTGCCAGCAGCGTCGGACTAGCGGGATACACCGGGGAGCTGTTTTTT. Its protein product is CASSVGLAGYTGELFF. The gene calls are TRBV7-9 and TRBJ2-2, with 12 bases lining up with TRBD2. The CDR3 runs 16 residues. The ends lost 5 bases at V and 3 bases at J; junction bases unmatched: 4. Germline CDR1 and CDR2: SEHNR and FQNEAQ (reference sequence).

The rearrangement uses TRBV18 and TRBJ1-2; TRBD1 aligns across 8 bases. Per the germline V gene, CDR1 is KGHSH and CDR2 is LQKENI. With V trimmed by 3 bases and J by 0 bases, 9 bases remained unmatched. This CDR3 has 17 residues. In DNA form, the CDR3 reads TGTGCCAGCTCACCCTCGACAGGGGCCCTGACTAACTATGGCTACACCTTC. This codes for CASSPSTGALTNYGYTF.

The CDR3 is CASSDLTGGMRGYTF. The CDR3 DNA is TGCGCCAGCAGCGACCTCACAGGGGGGATGCGTGGCTACACCTTC. The chain uses TRBV5-1 and TRBJ1-2; TRBD1 agrees at 8 bases. CDR3 size: 15 residues. J gave up 7 bases and V 4 bases, and 12 bases lay outside the gene matches. Per the germline V gene, CDR1 is SGHRS and CDR2 is YFSETQ. The whole variable domain, filled in from reference TRBV5-1 and TRBJ1-2, reads KAGVTQTPRYLIKTRGQQVTLSCSPISGHRSVSWYQQTPGQGLQFLFEYFSETQRNKGNFPGRFSGRQFSNSRSEMNVSTLELGDSALYLCASSDLTGGMRGYTFGSGTRLTVV.

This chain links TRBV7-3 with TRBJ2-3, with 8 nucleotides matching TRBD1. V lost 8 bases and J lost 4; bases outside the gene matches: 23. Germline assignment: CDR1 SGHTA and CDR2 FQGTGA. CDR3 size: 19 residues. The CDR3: CASLVNIRTGIQRADTQYF. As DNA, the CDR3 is TGTGCCAGCTTGGTAAACATCCGGACAGGGATTCAGCGCGCAGATACGCAGTATTTT.

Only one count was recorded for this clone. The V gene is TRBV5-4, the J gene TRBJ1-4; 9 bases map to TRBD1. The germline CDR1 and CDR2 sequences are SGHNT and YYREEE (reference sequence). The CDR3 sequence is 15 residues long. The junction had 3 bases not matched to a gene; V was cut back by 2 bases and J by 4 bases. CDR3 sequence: CASSLQGASNEKLFF. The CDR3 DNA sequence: TGTGCCAGCAGCTTACAGGGGGCGAGTAATGAAAAACTGTTTTTT.

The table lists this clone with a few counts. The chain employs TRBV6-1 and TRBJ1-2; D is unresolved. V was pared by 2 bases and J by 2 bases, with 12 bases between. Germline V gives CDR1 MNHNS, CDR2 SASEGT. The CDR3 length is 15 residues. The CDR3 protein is CASSEYITQNYGYTF. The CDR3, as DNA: TGTGCCAGCAGTGAATATATAACACAGAACTATGGCTACACCTTC.

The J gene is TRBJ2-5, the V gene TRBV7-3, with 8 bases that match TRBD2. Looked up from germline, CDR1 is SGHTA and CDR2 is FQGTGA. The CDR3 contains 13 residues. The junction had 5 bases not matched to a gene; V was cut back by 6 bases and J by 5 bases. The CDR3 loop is CASSRSGSETQYF. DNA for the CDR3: TGTGCCAGCAGTCGCAGCGGGAGTGAGACCCAGTACTTC.

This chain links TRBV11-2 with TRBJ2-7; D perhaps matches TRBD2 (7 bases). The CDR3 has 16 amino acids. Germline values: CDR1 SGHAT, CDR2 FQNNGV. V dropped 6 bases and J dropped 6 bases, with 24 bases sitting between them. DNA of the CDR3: TGTGCCAGCAGACCAGCGGGTGGGGGGGCGCTCAGCGAGCAGTACTTC. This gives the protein CASRPAGGGALSEQYF.

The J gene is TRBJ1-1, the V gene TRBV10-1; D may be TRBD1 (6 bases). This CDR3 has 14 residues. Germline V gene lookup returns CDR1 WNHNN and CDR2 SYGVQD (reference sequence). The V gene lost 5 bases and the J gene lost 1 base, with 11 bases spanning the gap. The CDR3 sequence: CASSNRDGNTEAFF. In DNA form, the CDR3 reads TGCGCCAGCAGTAACAGGGATGGGAACACTGAAGCTTTCTTT.

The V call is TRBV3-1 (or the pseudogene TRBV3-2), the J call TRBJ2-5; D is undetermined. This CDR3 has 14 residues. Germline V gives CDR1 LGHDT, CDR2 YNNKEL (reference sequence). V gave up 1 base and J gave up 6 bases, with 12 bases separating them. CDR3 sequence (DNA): TGTGCCAGCAGCCAAGGGTCCGTCAGGCAGACCCAGTACTTC. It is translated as CASSQGSVRQTQYF.

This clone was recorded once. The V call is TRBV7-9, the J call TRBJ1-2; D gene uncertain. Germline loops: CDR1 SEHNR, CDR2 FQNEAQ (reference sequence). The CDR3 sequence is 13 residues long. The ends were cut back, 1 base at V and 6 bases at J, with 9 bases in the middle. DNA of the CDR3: TGTGCCAGCAGCTTAGGGGCTTCTAATGGCTACACCTTC. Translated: CASSLGASNGYTF.

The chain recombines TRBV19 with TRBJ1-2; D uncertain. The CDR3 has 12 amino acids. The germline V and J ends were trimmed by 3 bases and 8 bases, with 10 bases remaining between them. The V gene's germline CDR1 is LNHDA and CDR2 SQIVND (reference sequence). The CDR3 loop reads CASSIAGTGYTF. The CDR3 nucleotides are TGTGCCAGTAGTATTGCGGGTACGGGCTACACCTTC.

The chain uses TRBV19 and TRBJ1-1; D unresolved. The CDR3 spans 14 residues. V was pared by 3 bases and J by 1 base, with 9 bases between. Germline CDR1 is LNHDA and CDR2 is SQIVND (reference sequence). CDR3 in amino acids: CASSIYSQNTEAFF. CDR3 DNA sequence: TGTGCCAGTAGTATCTATAGTCAGAACACTGAAGCTTTCTTT.

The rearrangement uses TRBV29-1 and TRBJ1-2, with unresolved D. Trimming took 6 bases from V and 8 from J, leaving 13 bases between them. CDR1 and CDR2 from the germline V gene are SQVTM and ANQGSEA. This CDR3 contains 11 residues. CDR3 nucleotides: TGCAGCGTGGGCGGGCCGGGAGGCTACACCTTC. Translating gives CSVGGPGGYTF. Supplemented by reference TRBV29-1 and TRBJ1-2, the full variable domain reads SAVISQKPSRDICQRGTSLTIQCQVDSQVTMMFWYRQQPGQSLTLIATANQGSEATYESGFVIDKFPISRPNLTFSTLTVSNMSPEDSSIYLCSVGGPGGYTFGSGTRLTVV.

The CDR3 is CAFLLGGTQYF. DNA of the CDR3: TGTGCCTTCCTCTTGGGGGGGACGCAGTATTTT. The rearrangement joins TRBV2 to TRBJ2-3, with TRBD2 matching over 7 bases. The ends lost 11 bases at V and 9 bases at J; junction bases unmatched: 8. Germline V gives CDR1 SNHLY, CDR2 FYNNEI. The CDR3 has 11 amino acids. Supplemented by reference TRBV2 and TRBJ2-3, the full variable domain reads EPEVTQTPSHQVTQMGQEVILRCVPISNHLYFYWYRQILGQKVEFLVSFYNNEISEKSEIFDDQFSVERPDGSNFTLKIRSTKLEDSAMYFCAFLLGGTQYFGPGTRLTVL.

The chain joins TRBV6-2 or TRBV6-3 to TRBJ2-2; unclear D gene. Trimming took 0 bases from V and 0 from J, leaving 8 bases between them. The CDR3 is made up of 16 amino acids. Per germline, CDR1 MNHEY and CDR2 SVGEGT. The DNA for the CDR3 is TGTGCCAGCAGTTACTCCGCTACGGCGAACACCGGGGAGCTGTTTTTT. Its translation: CASSYSATANTGELFF.

The CDR3 reads CASSGPSGNTGELFF. CDR3 in DNA: TGTGCCAGCAGCGGGCCTAGCGGGAACACCGGGGAGCTGTTTTTT. The V call is TRBV9, the J call TRBJ2-2, with 7 nucleotides matching TRBD2. Germline CDR1 SGDLS, CDR2 YYNGEE. V lost 3 bases to trimming and J lost 1 base; unmatched junction nucleotides: 3. The length of the CDR3 is 15 residues.

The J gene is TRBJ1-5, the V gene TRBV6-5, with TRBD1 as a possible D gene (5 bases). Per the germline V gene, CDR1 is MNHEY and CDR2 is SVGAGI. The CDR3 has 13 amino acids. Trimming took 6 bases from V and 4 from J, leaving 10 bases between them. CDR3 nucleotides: TGTGCCAGCAGAATACAGGAAAATCAGCCCCAGCATTTT. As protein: CASRIQENQPQHF.

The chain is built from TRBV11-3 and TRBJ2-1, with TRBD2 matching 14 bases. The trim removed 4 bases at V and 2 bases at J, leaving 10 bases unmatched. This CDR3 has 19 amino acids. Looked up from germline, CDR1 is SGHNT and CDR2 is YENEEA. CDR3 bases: TGTGCCAGCAGCTCGACTAGCGGGGGGGCGTACACCACCTACAATGAGCAGTTCTTC. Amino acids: CASSSTSGGAYTTYNEQFF.

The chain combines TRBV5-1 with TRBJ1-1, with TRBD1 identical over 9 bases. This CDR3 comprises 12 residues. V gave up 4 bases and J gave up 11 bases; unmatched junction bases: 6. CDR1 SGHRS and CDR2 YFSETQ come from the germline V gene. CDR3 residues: CASSLGTGHAFF. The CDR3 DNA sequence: TGCGCCAGCAGCCTAGGGACAGGGCATGCTTTCTTT.

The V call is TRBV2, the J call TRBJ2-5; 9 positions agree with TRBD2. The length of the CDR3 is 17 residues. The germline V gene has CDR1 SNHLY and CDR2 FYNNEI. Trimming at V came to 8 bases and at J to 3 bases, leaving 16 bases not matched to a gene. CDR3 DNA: TGTGCCAGCCACCCGTTTTCGCGGACTAGCGATAAAGAGACCCAGTACTTC. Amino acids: CASHPFSRTSDKETQYF.

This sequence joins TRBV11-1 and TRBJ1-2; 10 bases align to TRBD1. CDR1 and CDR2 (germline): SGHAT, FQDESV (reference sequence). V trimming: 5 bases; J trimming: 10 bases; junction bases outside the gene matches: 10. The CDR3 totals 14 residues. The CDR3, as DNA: TGTGCCAGCAGCCAAACCGCCGGGACAGGGGCCTACACCTTC. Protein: CASSQTAGTGAYTF.